These 27 T cell receptor beta chains were sequenced from one sample in a study of blood T cell repertoires in COVID-19. Sequenced by immunoSEQ multiplex PCR; TCRdb stores in-frame clones only, minus some. The sample holds roughly 160,000 clones; 82% are singletons and the top ten take around a sixth. Material: PBMCs or T cells enriched from blood (not recorded which). All receptors come from a man in his sixties who had recovered from COVID-19.

The chain uses TRBV19 and TRBJ2-6; D is uncertain. Germline V lookup: CDR1 LNHDA, CDR2 SQIVND (reference sequence). The CDR3 loop spans 18 amino acids. Trimming pared 4 bases from V and 0 bases from J, leaving 16 bases between. CDR3 region: CASSTTWVSSSGANVLTF. The CDR3 DNA sequence: TGTGCCAGTAGTACGACTTGGGTCAGTAGCTCTGGGGCCAACGTCCTGACTTTC.

The chain uses TRBV3-1 (or the pseudogene TRBV3-2) and TRBJ1-1; TRBD1 is a possible D gene (6 bases). The CDR3 has 14 amino acids. Trimming took 1 base from V and 6 from J, leaving 12 bases between them. The germline gives CDR1 LGHDT, CDR2 YNNKEL (reference sequence). DNA for the CDR3: TGTGCCAGCAGCCAAGGACGACAGGTGTCTGAAGCTTTCTTT. Residues: CASSQGRQVSEAFF.

The chain is built from TRBV7-3 and TRBJ2-3, with 8 nucleotides matching TRBD2. This CDR3 contains 16 residues. The trim removed 1 base at V and 5 bases at J, leaving 8 bases unmatched. Per germline, CDR1 SGHTA and CDR2 FQGTGA. The CDR3 here is CASSLNALAVGDTQYF. CDR3 sequence (DNA): TGTGCCAGCAGCTTAAACGCACTAGCGGTGGGAGATACGCAGTATTTT. The complete variable domain, with remaining parts taken from reference TRBV7-3 and TRBJ2-3, reads GAGVSQTPSNKVTEKGKYVELRCDPISGHTALYWYRQSLGQGPEFLIYFQGTGAADDSGLPNDRFFAVRPEGSVSTLKIQRTERGDSAVYLCASSLNALAVGDTQYFGPGTRLTVL.

As DNA, the CDR3 is TGCAGCGTTGAAGTGGTAGGGGGCGGAGGAAACATTCAGTACTTC. Its protein is CSVEVVGGGGNIQYF. The J gene is TRBJ2-4, the V gene TRBV29-1; 7 nucleotides line up with TRBD1. This CDR3 comprises 15 residues. Germline CDR1 reads SQVTM; CDR2 reads ANQGSEA. V was pared by 1 base and J by 6 bases, with 9 bases of the junction left unmatched.

The gene calls are TRBV6-1 and TRBJ2-5, with 8 bases that match TRBD2. Germline lookup yields CDR1 MNHNS and CDR2 SASEGT. The CDR3 is 15 amino acids. Trimming cost V 3 bases and J 1 base; bases outside gene matches: 4. In DNA form, the CDR3 reads TGTGCCAGCAGTGAGGGACTAGGGGGCCAAGAGACCCAGTACTTC. This gives the protein CASSEGLGGQETQYF.

Only a few counts were recorded for this clone. The chain uses TRBV7-9 and TRBJ2-5, with D perhaps matching TRBD1 (5 bases). Germline CDR1 and CDR2: SEHNR and FQNEAQ (reference sequence). The CDR3 runs to 14 residues. Trimming stripped 1 base from V and 4 bases from J, with 10 bases between. The CDR3 sequence: CASSLGRVRETQYF. CDR3 bases: TGTGCCAGCAGCTTAGGCAGGGTCAGAGAGACCCAGTACTTC.

The chain carries TRBV7-3 and TRBJ2-3; D not resolved. This CDR3 has 14 residues. Per the germline V gene, CDR1 is SGHTA and CDR2 is FQGTGA. V shed 2 bases and J shed 0 bases, with 6 bases lying between them. The CDR3 sequence is CASSLRSSTDTQYF. DNA for the CDR3: TGTGCCAGCAGCTTACGGTCTAGCACAGATACGCAGTATTTT.

The CDR3 is CASSLWSASSHHEQYF. CDR3 nucleotide sequence: TGTGCCAGCAGTTTATGGTCCGCGTCTAGCCACCACGAGCAGTACTTC. The gene calls are TRBV27 and TRBJ2-7; a weak D match, TRBD2 (5 bases). The CDR3 spans 16 residues. CDR1 and CDR2 (germline): MNHEY, SMNVEV (reference sequence). Trimming removed 1 base from V and 5 bases from J, with 18 bases in between.

The chain links TRBV12-3 or TRBV12-4 to TRBJ1-3; the D is unclear. Trimming took off 9 bases at V and 0 bases at J, with 9 bases between the two ends. This CDR3 region has 13 residues. For the CDR3, the DNA is TGTGCCAGTTCCAGAATCTCTGGAAACACCATATATTTT. As protein: CASSRISGNTIYF.

V is TRBV7-6 and J is TRBJ1-4; D gene uncertain. The germline CDR1 and CDR2 sequences are SGHVS and FNYEAQ. CDR3 length equals 14 residues. The V gene lost 2 bases and the J gene lost 4 bases, with 8 bases spanning the gap. The CDR3 region is CASSLSQNNEKLFF. CDR3 nucleotide sequence: TGTGCCAGCAGCTTATCACAGAATAATGAAAAACTGTTTTTT.

This sequence joins TRBV19 and TRBJ1-4; possibly TRBD1 for D (6 bases). V was cut by 3 bases and J by 7 bases, with 12 bases left in between. CDR1 and CDR2 from the germline V gene are LNHDA and SQIVND (reference sequence). This CDR3 is built from 14 residues. The chain's CDR3 is CASSIGGAGEKLFF. The CDR3 region has the DNA TGTGCCAGTAGTATTGGGGGGGCCGGTGAAAAACTGTTTTTT.

The chain combines TRBV24-1 with TRBJ2-1; a possible D gene is TRBD2 (7 bases). The V end was cut by 8 bases, the J end by 6 bases, with 25 bases between. This CDR3 has 17 residues. Germline V gives CDR1 KGHDR, CDR2 SFDVKD. The CDR3 sequence is CATNSGTPEGGLNEQFF. The CDR3 DNA sequence: TGTGCCACCAACAGCGGGACTCCGGAAGGGGGTCTCAATGAGCAGTTCTTC.

J is TRBJ2-1 and V is TRBV6-5, with a weak D call TRBD1 (6 bases). The CDR3 is 15 amino acids. The germline gives CDR1 MNHEY, CDR2 SVGAGI. V was clipped by 2 bases and J by 5 bases, with 13 bases between them. The DNA for the CDR3 is TGTGCCAGCAGTTACGCCTGGACAGCTAACAATGAGCAGTTCTTC. Translating it yields CASSYAWTANNEQFF.

J is TRBJ2-7 and V is TRBV5-1; 7 bases are shared with TRBD2. The CDR3 extends over 15 amino acids. Germline V gene lookup returns CDR1 SGHRS and CDR2 YFSETQ. With 5 bases clipped from V and 5 bases from J, the junction kept 13 bases outside the gene matches. The CDR3 DNA is TGCGCCAGCAGTCCCCCCGCCCCCGGGACTAACGAGCAGTACTTC. This gives the protein CASSPPAPGTNEQYF.

V gene TRBV5-6 combines with J gene TRBJ1-1; weak D call: TRBD1 (5 bases). The CDR3 contains 13 residues. V gave up 2 bases and J gave up 4 bases, with 9 bases separating them. Germline lookup yields CDR1 SGHDT and CDR2 YYEEEE. The CDR3 coding sequence is TGTGCCAGCAGCTTAGGAGGGGTCACTGAAGCTTTCTTT. Translated: CASSLGGVTEAFF. Full variable domain (outside the CDR3, taken from reference TRBV5-6 and TRBJ1-1): DAGVTQSPTHLIKTRGQQVTLRCSPKSGHDTVSWYQQALGQGPQFIFQYYEEEERQRGNFPDRFSGHQFPNYSSELNVNALLLGDSALYLCASSLGGVTEAFFGQGTRLTVV.

The chain uses TRBV15 and TRBJ1-6; no firm D call. The CDR3 spans 19 residues. V gave up 0 bases and J gave up 0 bases, with 15 bases separating them. CDR1 is LNHNV, CDR2 YYDKDF, per germline (reference sequence). The CDR3 here is CATSRDAILGSSYNSPLHF. CDR3 nucleotides: TGTGCCACCAGCAGAGATGCAATCCTTGGCAGCTCCTATAATTCACCCCTCCACTTT.

The V call is TRBV11-2, the J call TRBJ2-1; 9 nucleotides match TRBD1. After removal of 4 bases from V and 4 bases from J, the junction contained 8 bases not matched to a gene. The CDR3 contains 16 residues. The germline V gene has CDR1 SGHAT and CDR2 FQNNGV. CDR3 amino acids: CASSSAGTGRYNEQFF. The CDR3 region has the DNA TGTGCCAGCAGCTCCGCCGGGACAGGGCGGTACAATGAGCAGTTCTTC.

The chain couples TRBV19 to TRBJ1-2; no definite D call. Germline V gene sequence: CDR1 LNHDA, CDR2 SQIVND (reference sequence). V was clipped by 3 bases and J by 2 bases, with 7 bases between them. The CDR3 has 13 residues. The CDR3 DNA sequence: TGTGCCAGTAGTATTGAGGAAAACTATGGCTACACCTTC. Translated: CASSIEENYGYTF.

V usage is TRBV6-1 and J usage is TRBJ1-4; D perhaps matches TRBD1 (6 bases). CDR1 MNHNS and CDR2 SASEGT come from the germline V gene. The germline V and J ends were trimmed by 1 base and 10 bases, with 16 bases remaining between them. The CDR3 totals 15 residues. The CDR3 loop is CASSEVGQLSGKLFF. In DNA, the CDR3 is TGTGCCAGCAGTGAAGTAGGACAGCTTTCTGGAAAACTGTTTTTT.

V is TRBV29-1 and J is TRBJ2-7; 8 nucleotides align to TRBD2. The CDR3 spans 13 residues. Unmatched junction bases numbered 6, after V lost 6 bases and J lost 2 bases. Germline assignment: CDR1 SQVTM and CDR2 ANQGSEA. The chain's CDR3 is CSVTKTSAYEQYF. CDR3 DNA sequence: TGCAGCGTGACAAAGACTAGCGCCTACGAGCAGTACTTC.

The V call is TRBV24-1, the J call TRBJ2-3, with 11 positions matching TRBD1. The CDR3 totals 14 residues. Trimming cost V 9 bases and J 4 bases; bases outside gene matches: 5. CDR1 KGHDR and CDR2 SFDVKD come from the germline V gene. The CDR3 bases are TGTGCCACCTCAGGACAGGGGGCAGCAGATACGCAGTATTTT. It yields the protein CATSGQGAADTQYF.

This clone occurred once. This chain joins TRBV29-1 and TRBJ2-1; 10 bases line up with TRBD1. The CDR3 is made up of 15 amino acids. The germline gives CDR1 SQVTM, CDR2 ANQGSEA. The junction had 4 bases not matched to a gene; V was cut back by 2 bases and J by 3 bases. The CDR3 coding sequence is TGCAGCGTTGAAACCCGGGACAGGGGCTACAATGAGCAGTTCTTC. It yields the protein CSVETRDRGYNEQFF.

This clone was picked up a small number of times. The chain couples TRBV28 to TRBJ1-1; D is possibly TRBD1 (5 bases). This CDR3 spans 13 amino acids. V gave up 6 bases and J gave up 3 bases, with 11 bases separating them. Germline assignment: CDR1 MDHEN and CDR2 SYDVKM. The CDR3 reads CASRTPTDTEAFF. CDR3 nucleotides: TGTGCCAGCAGGACGCCGACAGACACTGAAGCTTTCTTT.

The chain couples TRBV4-2 to TRBJ2-5, with 7 bases that match TRBD2. V shed 1 base, J shed 4 bases, and the junction held 9 bases outside the gene matches. Germline V lookup: CDR1 LGHNA, CDR2 YNFKEQ. The CDR3 consists of 16 residues. CDR3 coding DNA: TGTGCCAGCAGCCAAGGAGTTGGCGGGAGTCGAGAGACCCAGTACTTC. As protein: CASSQGVGGSRETQYF.

The chain carries TRBV5-1 and TRBJ1-5; D gene ambiguous. CDR1 and CDR2 from the germline V gene are SGHRS and YFSETQ. V was trimmed by 0 bases and J by 7 bases, leaving 8 bases between them. CDR3 length: 13 residues. The CDR3: CASSLAPGQPQHF. The CDR3 coding sequence is TGCGCCAGCAGCTTGGCTCCCGGGCAGCCCCAGCATTTT.

DNA for the CDR3: TGTGCCAGCAGCTCAGGACAGAATAACTATGGCTACACCTTC. Amino acid sequence: CASSSGQNNYGYTF. The V and J genes are TRBV5-4 and TRBJ1-2; D possibly corresponds to TRBD1 (6 bases). The length of the CDR3 is 14 residues. Germline V CDR1 and CDR2: SGHNT, YYREEE (reference sequence). Trimming stripped 3 bases from V and 1 base from J, with 10 bases between.

The V gene is TRBV27, the J gene TRBJ1-5; a weak D match, TRBD1 (6 bases). V gave up 5 bases and J gave up 1 base, with 12 bases separating them. This CDR3 contains 15 residues. CDR1 and CDR2 (germline): MNHEY, SMNVEV (reference sequence). The DNA of the CDR3 is TGTGCCAGCAGTATCGGACAGCCCAGCAATCAGCCCCAGCATTTT. It is translated as CASSIGQPSNQPQHF.